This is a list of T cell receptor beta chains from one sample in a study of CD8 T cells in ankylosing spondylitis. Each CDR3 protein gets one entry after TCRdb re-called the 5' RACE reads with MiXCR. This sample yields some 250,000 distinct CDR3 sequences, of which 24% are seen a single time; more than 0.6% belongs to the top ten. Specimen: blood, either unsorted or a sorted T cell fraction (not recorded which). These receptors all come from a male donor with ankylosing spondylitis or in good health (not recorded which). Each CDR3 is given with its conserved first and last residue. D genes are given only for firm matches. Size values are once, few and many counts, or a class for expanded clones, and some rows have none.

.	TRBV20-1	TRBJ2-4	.	TGCAGTGCTAGCTCCAGGGTGGAAAACATTCAGTACTTC	CSASSRVENIQYF
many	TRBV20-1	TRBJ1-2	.	TGCAGTGCTAGAGATGGTAGTACAGTTTCGCGCTATGGCTACACCTTC	CSARDGSTVSRYGYTF
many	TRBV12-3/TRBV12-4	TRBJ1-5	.	TGTGCCAGCAGCGAAATGACAGGTAGCAATCAGCCCCAGCATTTT	CASSEMTGSNQPQHF
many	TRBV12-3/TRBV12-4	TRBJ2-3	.	TGTGCCAGCACTTTAGAGGAAGATACGCAGTATTTT	CASTLEEDTQYF
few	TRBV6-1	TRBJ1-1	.	TGTGCCAGCAGTAGACAAATCAACACTGAAGCTTTCTTT	CASSRQINTEAFF
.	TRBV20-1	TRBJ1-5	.	TGCAGTGCTAGCAGGAGGTCCCCGAAAGGTCAGCCCCAGCATTTT	CSASRRSPKGQPQHF
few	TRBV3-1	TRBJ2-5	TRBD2	TGTGCCAGCAGCCAAGATCCAAGCGGTTCTGGGGGGGTGGAGACCCAGTACTTC	CASSQDPSGSGGVETQYF
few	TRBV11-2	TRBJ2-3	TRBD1	TGTGCCAGCAGCCCACAGGGGGCCGCAGATACGCAGTATTTT	CASSPQGAADTQYF
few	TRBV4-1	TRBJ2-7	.	TGCGCCAGCAGCCACGCAGGTTGGAGCGAGCAGTACTTC	CASSHAGWSEQYF
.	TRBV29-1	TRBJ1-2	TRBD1	TGCAGCGTCCGGGACAGGGAGACTAACTATGGCTACACCTTC	CSVRDRETNYGYTF
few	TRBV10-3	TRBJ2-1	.	TGTGCCATCAGTCCTTACTCGGAAGGCAATGAGCAGTTCTTC	CAISPYSEGNEQFF
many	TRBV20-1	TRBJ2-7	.	TGCAGTGCCCCAGTGCCATTGGTCTACGAGCAGTACTTC	CSAPVPLVYEQYF
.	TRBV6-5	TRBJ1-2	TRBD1	TGTGCCAGCAGTTACAGGAACGTGAGACAGGGAGCTAACTATGGCTACACCTTC	CASSYRNVRQGANYGYTF
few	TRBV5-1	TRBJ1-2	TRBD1	TGCGCCAGCAGCGCCGGACAGGGGGGGAGCTATGGCTACACCTTC	CASSAGQGGSYGYTF
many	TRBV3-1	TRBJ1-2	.	TGTGCCAGCTACCAAACAGGAGTTTATGGCTACACCTTC	CASYQTGVYGYTF
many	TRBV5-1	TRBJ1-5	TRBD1	TGCGCCAGTAAGACAGGGGACAATCAGCCCCAGCATTTT	CASKTGDNQPQHF
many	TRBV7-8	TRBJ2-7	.	TGTGCCAGCAGCTTAATAACGGGGCGCCTCTACGAGCAGTACTTC	CASSLITGRLYEQYF
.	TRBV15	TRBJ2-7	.	TGTGCCACCAGCCGAGAGGTCTCCTACGAGCAGTACTTC	CATSREVSYEQYF
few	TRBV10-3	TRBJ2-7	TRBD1	TGTGCCATCAGAGGGACAGATGGGACCTACGAGCAGTACTTC	CAIRGTDGTYEQYF
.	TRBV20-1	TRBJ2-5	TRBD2	TGCAGTGCTAGAGACCCTAGCGGGGGGACCCAGTACTTC	CSARDPSGGTQYF
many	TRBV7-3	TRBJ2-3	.	TGTGCCAGCAGCCTGAGACGGGTCCCTGGGCGAGATACGCAGTATTTT	CASSLRRVPGRDTQYF
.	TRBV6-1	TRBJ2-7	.	TGTGCCAGCAGCCCGAGCCAGGGGCCCTACGAGCAGTACTTC	CASSPSQGPYEQYF
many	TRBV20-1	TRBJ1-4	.	TGCAGTGCTTTGGACAGAGCCCTGGGAGAAAAACTGTTTTTT	CSALDRALGEKLFF
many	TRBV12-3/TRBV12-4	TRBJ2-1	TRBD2	TGTGCCAGCAGTGCAATGATTAGGACTAGCGGGGCCAATGAGCAGTTCTTC	CASSAMIRTSGANEQFF
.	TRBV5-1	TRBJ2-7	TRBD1	TGCGCCAGCAGCCGGTCGACAGGGGGTCTTCGCTACGAGCAGTACTTC	CASSRSTGGLRYEQYF